What follows describes a single T cell receptor (beta chain). Libraries were prepared by immunoSEQ multiplex PCR; TCRdb keeps only in-frame clonotypes and omits some of them. The sample lists around 1 million clones, 76% occurring once. This entry comes from a study of shared clonotypes between healthy human individuals. Investigators divided CD4+ cells into CD45RA+ naive and CD45RA-negative memory subsets. V lost 3 bases and J 2 bases, leaving 21 bases between the germline ends. The CDR3 is 18 residues long. The germline V gene has CDR1 KGHSH and CDR2 LQKENI. The origin of this receptor is a man aged 18 to 29 in good health. Sequencing was carried out using memory CD4+ T cells sorted from blood. Specified subset: CD45RA-negative fraction. The chain links TRBV18 to TRBJ2-3; D not certain. CDR3 sequence (DNA): TGTGCCAGCTCACCTATCCTTTTAAGGACGCCTACCACAGATACGCAGTATTTT. This translates into CASSPILLRTPTTDTQYF.